What follows are 14 T cell receptor beta chains derived from one specimen sequenced in a study of cytomegalovirus exposure and HLA in healthy donors. This table comes from immunoSEQ multiplex PCR, and its TCRdb copy is limited to in-frame clones, with some not included. The sample carries around 150,000 clones, 89% recorded once. Sequencing was performed on PBMCs. Receptors were obtained from a woman aged 18-35 years in good health and CMV-seropositive.

The V call is TRBV4-1, the J call TRBJ2-7; tentative D call: TRBD1 (6 bases). The CDR3 is 15 amino acids. Looked up from germline, CDR1 is MGHRA and CDR2 is YSYEKL. V shed 0 bases and J shed 1 base, with 10 bases lying between them. CDR3 in amino acids: CASSQDRQASYEQYF. The CDR3 DNA follows: TGCGCCAGCAGCCAAGATCGACAGGCATCCTACGAGCAGTACTTC.

The V gene is TRBV7-2, the J gene TRBJ2-1; 7 nucleotides match TRBD2. CDR3 size: 16 residues. CDR1 and CDR2 from the germline V gene are SGHTA and FQGNSA. V was clipped by 5 bases and J by 8 bases; unmatched bases: 15. CDR3 DNA: TGTGCCAGCAGCAAGGGCCCCGGACTAGACGGAGATGAGCAGTTCTTC. Encoded protein: CASSKGPGLDGDEQFF. The full variable domain, its missing parts supplied by reference TRBV7-2 and TRBJ2-1, is GAGVSQSPSNKVTEKGKDVELRCDPISGHTALYWYRQSLGQGLEFLIYFQGNSAPDKSGLPSDRFSAERTGGSVSTLTIQRTQQEDSAVYLCASSKGPGLDGDEQFFGPGTRLTVL.

The chain joins TRBV5-1 to TRBJ2-1, with TRBD2 matching 9 bases. The ends lost 0 bases at V and 3 bases at J; junction bases unmatched: 1. The CDR3 is 15 amino acids. Germline CDR1 and CDR2: SGHRS and YFSETQ. DNA for the CDR3: TGCGCCAGCAGCTTGGCACTAGCGGGCTACAATGAGCAGTTCTTC. The encoded protein is CASSLALAGYNEQFF.

The chain combines TRBV6-5 with TRBJ1-4, with D uncertain. The CDR3 extends over 11 amino acids. Deletions cut 6 bases from V and 13 bases from J, with 12 bases between. Germline V gene sequence: CDR1 MNHEY, CDR2 SVGAGI. The CDR3 nucleotides are TGTGCCAGCAGCCTAGGTACGGGACTGTTTTTT. Translated: CASSLGTGLFF.

The chain is built from TRBV5-1 and TRBJ1-4, with 7 bases fitting TRBD1. The CDR3 totals 15 residues. Germline-derived CDR1 and CDR2 are SGHRS and YFSETQ. After removal of 4 bases from V and 6 bases from J, the junction contained 9 bases not matched to a gene. The CDR3 loop reads CASSPGGSFYEKLFF. CDR3 bases: TGCGCCAGCAGCCCAGGGGGGTCCTTCTATGAAAAACTGTTTTTT.

This chain uses TRBV19 with TRBJ1-5; TRBD1 matches at 8 bases. After removal of 5 bases from V and 4 bases from J, the junction contained 10 bases not matched to a gene. CDR1 is LNHDA and CDR2 is SQIVND in the germline V gene (reference sequence). CDR3 length: 16 residues. CDR3 residues: CASSPWVDRGNQPQHF. CDR3 DNA: TGTGCCAGTAGTCCGTGGGTCGACAGGGGAAATCAGCCCCAGCATTTT.

This chain joins TRBV15 and TRBJ2-1; the D gene is possibly TRBD2 (6 bases). This CDR3 is built from 15 residues. CDR1 is LNHNV, CDR2 YYDKDF, per germline (reference sequence). V was trimmed by 2 bases and J by 8 bases, leaving 16 bases between them. The CDR3 DNA follows: TGTGCCACCAGCAGAACTCAGGGAGGTTTTGATGAGCAGTTCTTC. Translating it yields CATSRTQGGFDEQFF.

This sequence joins TRBV30 and TRBJ1-2; 8 positions match TRBD1. This CDR3 comprises 14 residues. CDR1 is GTSNPN and CDR2 is SVGIG in the germline V gene (reference sequence). V lost 2 bases and J lost 6; bases outside the gene matches: 8. CDR3 sequence (DNA): TGTGCCTGGAGTCAGGACAGGGTTTTTCATGGCTACACCTTC. This translates into CAWSQDRVFHGYTF.

This clone was counted a single time. This rearrangement joins TRBV30 to TRBJ1-1; no firm D call. The CDR3 is 11 amino acids. Trimming removed 7 bases at V and 6 bases at J, with 12 bases between. Germline values: CDR1 GTSNPN, CDR2 SVGIG (reference sequence). In DNA, the CDR3 is TGTGCCTTGATGGCGAGGTCTGAAGCTTTCTTT. Amino acid sequence: CALMARSEAFF.

J is TRBJ2-2 and V is TRBV9; 7 nucleotides agree with TRBD1. V lost 3 bases and J lost 4; bases outside the gene matches: 6. The CDR3 is made up of 15 amino acids. Germline values: CDR1 SGDLS, CDR2 YYNGEE. The CDR3 region is CASSGLQGTTGELFF. The CDR3 DNA is TGTGCCAGCAGCGGACTACAGGGGACCACCGGGGAGCTGTTTTTT.

The chain combines TRBV5-1 with TRBJ2-2; TRBD2 matches at 10 bases. Losses at the gene ends were 2 bases for V and 4 bases for J; bases not matched to a gene: 2. The CDR3 has 15 amino acids. Germline assignment: CDR1 SGHRS and CDR2 YFSETQ. The DNA for the CDR3 is TGCGCCAGCAGCTTTACTAGCGGGATCACCGGGGAGCTGTTTTTT. Protein sequence: CASSFTSGITGELFF.

CDR3 in amino acids: CASSLSISNPYEQYF. DNA of the CDR3: TGTGCCAGCAGTTTATCTATCTCTAACCCCTACGAGCAGTACTTC. This rearrangement joins TRBV27 to TRBJ2-7, with D hard to call. The V gene's germline CDR1 is MNHEY and CDR2 SMNVEV (reference sequence). CDR3 length: 15 amino acids. V lost 0 bases to trimming and J lost 2 bases, with 11 bases between them.

V gene TRBV2 combines with J gene TRBJ2-3; 10 positions agree with TRBD2. This CDR3 is built from 15 residues. J lost 1 base, V lost 5 bases, and 3 bases had no gene match. In germline, CDR1 is SNHLY, CDR2 FYNNEI. CDR3 in DNA: TGTGCCAGCAGTCTCGGACTAGCGGGCACAGATACGCAGTATTTT. Its protein is CASSLGLAGTDTQYF.

The chain links TRBV7-2 to TRBJ1-1; D is unresolved. Trimming removed 2 bases from V and 5 bases from J, with 15 bases in between. The germline V gene has CDR1 SGHTA and CDR2 FQGNSA. The CDR3 runs to 15 residues. The CDR3 DNA reads TGTGCCAGCAGCTTATTGGGCGGAACGGGGACTGAAGCTTTCTTT. Protein: CASSLLGGTGTEAFF. The whole variable domain, filled in from reference TRBV7-2 and TRBJ1-1, reads GAGVSQSPSNKVTEKGKDVELRCDPISGHTALYWYRQSLGQGLEFLIYFQGNSAPDKSGLPSDRFSAERTGGSVSTLTIQRTQQEDSAVYLCASSLLGGTGTEAFFGQGTRLTVV.